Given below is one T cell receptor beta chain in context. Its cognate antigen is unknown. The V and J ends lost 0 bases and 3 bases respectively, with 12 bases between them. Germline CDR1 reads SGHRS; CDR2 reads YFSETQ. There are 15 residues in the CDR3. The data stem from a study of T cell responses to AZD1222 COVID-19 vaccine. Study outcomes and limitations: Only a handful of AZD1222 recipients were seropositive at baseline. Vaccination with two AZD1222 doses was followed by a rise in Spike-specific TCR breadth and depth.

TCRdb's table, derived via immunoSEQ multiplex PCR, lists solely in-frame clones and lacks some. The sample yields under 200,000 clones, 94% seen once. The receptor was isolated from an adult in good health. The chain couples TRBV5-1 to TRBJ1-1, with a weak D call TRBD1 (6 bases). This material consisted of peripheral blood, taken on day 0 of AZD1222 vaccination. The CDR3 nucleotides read TGCGCCAGCAGCTTGGCTCCAGGGGTGGACACTGAAGCTTTCTTT. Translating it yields CASSLAPGVDTEAFF.